These 32 T cell receptor beta chains came from one sample sequenced in a study of T cell responses to AZD1222 COVID-19 vaccine (dated by TCRdb to the early 2020s). The protocol used for the library was the immunoSEQ multiplex PCR assay. This immuneACCESS table, as held by TCRdb, lists in-frame sequences with V and J called but not all clones. Of the missing ones, under half trace to an unresolved V gene in checked studies; the others have no known cause. This sample holds 170,000 or so clones; over 85% were observed only once. Roughly 1% of the sample rests with the top ten. The meaning of the sample's time point label: about 28 days (+/-7) after the second vaccine dose. The sample's treatment or condition, from its label and the paper: meningococcal conjugate vaccine given as trial control. Sequenced here: peripheral blood, sampled 28 days after the second dose of the MenACWY control vaccine. Receptors were obtained from an adult who received the MenACWY meningococcal vaccine as a control.

V usage is TRBV6-5 and J usage is TRBJ1-1, with D maybe TRBD1 (6 bases). V was pared by 6 bases and J by 10 bases, with 15 bases between. The germline gives CDR1 MNHEY, CDR2 SVGAGI. This CDR3 contains 12 residues. The CDR3 spells CASSTPGVVAFF. In DNA form, the CDR3 reads TGTGCCAGCAGCACGCCAGGGGTGGTAGCTTTCTTT.

The rearrangement links TRBV30 to TRBJ1-1, with TRBD1 matching over 7 bases. Germline-derived CDR1 and CDR2 are GTSNPN and SVGIG (reference sequence). This CDR3 spans 15 amino acids. V trimming: 2 bases; J trimming: 0 bases; junction bases outside the gene matches: 6. CDR3 DNA sequence: TGTGCCTGGAGTACCCGGGACAGAATGAACACTGAAGCTTTCTTT. Translated: CAWSTRDRMNTEAFF.

This rearrangement joins TRBV10-1 to TRBJ2-2; TRBD2 might be the D (5 bases). The CDR3 extends over 13 amino acids. CDR1 and CDR2 from the germline V gene are WNHNN and SYGVQD (reference sequence). V was cut by 6 bases and J by 5 bases, with 10 bases left in between. CDR3 nucleotides: TGCGCCAGCAGGCGGGCCGTAACCGGGGAGCTGTTTTTT. Translation gives CASRRAVTGELFF.

The chain has TRBV5-1 and TRBJ2-2; D is unclear. Germline CDR1 SGHRS, CDR2 YFSETQ. The length of the CDR3 is 15 residues. V was clipped by 0 bases and J by 2 bases, with 8 bases between them. The CDR3 here is CASSLEPGNTGELFF. The CDR3 region has the DNA TGCGCCAGCAGCTTGGAGCCAGGTAACACCGGGGAGCTGTTTTTT.

This sequence joins TRBV12-3 or TRBV12-4 and TRBJ1-1; 7 bases agree with TRBD1. The ends lost 10 bases at V and 1 base at J; junction bases unmatched: 6. The CDR3 is made up of 13 amino acids. CDR3 in DNA: TGTGCCACCCGGGACAGCGGGAACACTGAAGCTTTCTTT. As protein: CATRDSGNTEAFF.

CDR3 amino acids: CASSPGLAGGQETQYF. As DNA, the CDR3 is TGCGCCAGCAGCCCGGGACTAGCGGGGGGTCAAGAGACCCAGTACTTC. The chain links TRBV5-1 to TRBJ2-5, with 15 bases lining up with TRBD2. Trimming cost V 4 bases and J 2 bases; bases outside gene matches: 3. Per germline, CDR1 SGHRS and CDR2 YFSETQ. The CDR3 has 16 amino acids.

The chain recombines TRBV19 with TRBJ1-1; the D gene is possibly TRBD1 (6 bases). Trimming pared 5 bases from V and 5 bases from J, leaving 15 bases between. Looked up from germline, CDR1 is LNHDA and CDR2 is SQIVND (reference sequence). This CDR3 has 14 residues. The CDR3 region has the DNA TGTGCCAGTAGTTCGGGACACCACGGGACTGAAGCTTTCTTT. Its translation: CASSSGHHGTEAFF.

The chain carries TRBV3-1 (or the pseudogene TRBV3-2) and TRBJ1-6; 12 nucleotides align to TRBD1. The V and J ends lost 3 bases and 10 bases, in that order; junction bases with no gene match: 4. CDR1 and CDR2 (germline): LGHDT, YNNKEL (reference sequence). This CDR3 spans 15 amino acids. The CDR3 reads CASSQAGTGGSPLHF. CDR3 sequence (DNA): TGTGCCAGCAGCCAGGCCGGGACAGGGGGCTCACCCCTCCACTTT.

This chain connects TRBV13 to TRBJ1-3; maybe TRBD1 (5 bases). Germline V gene data show CDR1 as PRHDT and CDR2 as FYEKMQ (reference sequence). This CDR3 is built from 13 residues. V was trimmed by 2 bases and J by 4 bases, leaving 6 bases between them. In nucleotides, the CDR3 is TGTGCCAGCAGCTTAACAGGAGGAAACACCATATATTTT. The encoded protein is CASSLTGGNTIYF.

CDR3 nucleotides: TGTGCCTGGAGTAATGAGGGGTTGACAGATACGCAGTATTTT. Translated, it gives CAWSNEGLTDTQYF. This chain links TRBV30 with TRBJ2-3, with D perhaps given as TRBD1 or TRBD2 (5 bases each). The CDR3 runs 14 residues. Per germline, CDR1 GTSNPN and CDR2 SVGIG (reference sequence). Between the trimmed V and J ends, which lost 2 bases and 3 bases, there was a span of 12 bases.

The chain couples TRBV18 to TRBJ1-2; TRBD1 agrees at 11 bases. Germline V gives CDR1 KGHSH, CDR2 LQKENI. Trimming removed 0 bases from V and 3 bases from J; junction bases left unmatched: 6. The CDR3 consists of 17 residues. CDR3 residues: CASSPPRLGQGDYGYTF. In nucleotides, the CDR3 is TGTGCCAGCTCACCACCGAGACTGGGACAGGGGGACTATGGCTACACCTTC.

The chain is built from TRBV27 and TRBJ1-4; D unresolved. Germline V lookup: CDR1 MNHEY, CDR2 SMNVEV (reference sequence). Trimming removed 8 bases from V and 7 bases from J, with 14 bases in between. This CDR3 contains 13 residues. The CDR3: CASSPTGGEKLFF. The DNA of the CDR3 is TGTGCCAGCTCCCCCACGGGAGGTGAAAAACTGTTTTTT.

The J gene is TRBJ2-5, the V gene TRBV19; 9 nucleotides line up with TRBD2. This CDR3 has 17 residues. Germline V CDR1 and CDR2: LNHDA, SQIVND (reference sequence). Trimming took 3 bases from V and 2 from J; bases not matched to a gene: 10. The CDR3 DNA follows: TGTGCCAGTAGTATGGCAGCGGGGGGAGCCTCTCAAGAGACCCAGTACTTC. Residues: CASSMAAGGASQETQYF.

This clone occurred once. The rearrangement links TRBV10-1 to TRBJ1-6; D unresolved. With 5 bases removed from V and 5 bases from J, the gap between germline ends came to 10 bases. The CDR3 loop spans 14 amino acids. Germline loops: CDR1 WNHNN, CDR2 SYGVQD (reference sequence). The CDR3: CASSPDGDNSPLHF. The DNA of the CDR3 is TGCGCCAGCAGTCCTGACGGCGATAATTCACCCCTCCACTTT.

The rearrangement joins TRBV2 to TRBJ1-2; D might be TRBD1 (6 bases). Looked up from germline, CDR1 is SNHLY and CDR2 is FYNNEI. V shed 7 bases and J shed 8 bases, with 14 bases lying between them. CDR3 length: 12 amino acids. CDR3 protein: CASKGEGTGYTF. CDR3 bases: TGTGCCAGCAAGGGGGAGGGAACCGGCTACACCTTC.

The J gene is TRBJ1-6, the V gene TRBV5-4, with 8 bases lining up with TRBD1. The CDR3 has 14 residues. Germline assignment: CDR1 SGHNT and CDR2 YYREEE (reference sequence). The trim removed 2 bases at V and 7 bases at J, leaving 2 bases unmatched. The CDR3 reads CASSLSGGNSPLHF. The CDR3 bases are TGTGCCAGCAGCTTATCAGGGGGCAATTCACCCCTCCACTTT.

This chain connects TRBV27 to TRBJ1-2, with no clear D. This CDR3 region has 14 residues. CDR1 is MNHEY and CDR2 is SMNVEV in the germline V gene (reference sequence). V lost 0 bases, J lost 2 bases, and 7 bases lay in between. CDR3 sequence reads: CASSLSTGNYGYTF. CDR3 coding DNA: TGTGCCAGCAGTTTATCGACGGGGAACTATGGCTACACCTTC.

This clone appeared a single time. This chain connects TRBV19 to TRBJ2-3, with 10 positions matching TRBD2. CDR3 length: 19 amino acids. V was clipped by 4 bases and J by 2 bases; unmatched bases: 15. CDR1 and CDR2 from the germline V gene are LNHDA and SQIVND (reference sequence). CDR3 protein: CASSTYGASGGTDTDTQYF. The DNA of the CDR3 is TGTGCCAGTAGTACTTATGGGGCTAGCGGGGGAACCGACACAGATACGCAGTATTTT.

The V gene is TRBV5-1, the J gene TRBJ1-3; 10 bases map to TRBD1. The CDR3 contains 16 residues. The trim removed 0 bases at V and 1 base at J, leaving 1 base unmatched. Germline assignment: CDR1 SGHRS and CDR2 YFSETQ. CDR3 amino acids: CASSLGTGGSGNTIYF. The DNA of the CDR3 is TGCGCCAGCAGCTTGGGGACAGGGGGTTCTGGAAACACCATATATTTT.

The chain links TRBV3-1 (or the pseudogene TRBV3-2) to TRBJ2-5; the D gene is possibly TRBD2 (6 bases). With 3 bases removed from V and 5 bases from J, the gap between germline ends came to 7 bases. Germline V gene sequence: CDR1 LGHDT, CDR2 YNNKEL (reference sequence). CDR3 length: 12 amino acids. CDR3 bases: TGTGCCAGCAGCCAGGCGGGGGAGACCCAGTACTTC. Amino acids: CASSQAGETQYF.

The chain combines TRBV5-5 with TRBJ1-1; D might be TRBD1 (6 bases). Germline values: CDR1 SGHKS, CDR2 YYEKEE (reference sequence). V was clipped by 0 bases and J by 6 bases, with 12 bases between them. The CDR3 sequence is 14 residues long. The CDR3 bases are TGTGCCAGCAGCTTGGGGCGGGGGGCGGCTGAAGCTTTCTTT. This encodes CASSLGRGAAEAFF.

V and J are TRBV6-2 or TRBV6-3 and TRBJ2-5; the match to TRBD2 covers 7 bases. CDR3 length equals 15 residues. V trimming: 3 bases; J trimming: 3 bases; junction bases outside the gene matches: 7. Looked up from germline, CDR1 is MNHEY and CDR2 is SVGEGT. The CDR3 DNA reads TGTGCCAGCAGTTATTCAGCTAGCGGAAAAGAGACCCAGTACTTC. Its translation: CASSYSASGKETQYF.

This sequence joins TRBV7-9 and TRBJ1-4, with D possibly matching TRBD1 (5 bases). This CDR3 is built from 14 residues. The germline CDR1 and CDR2 sequences are SEHNR and FQNEAQ (reference sequence). Trimming stripped 1 base from V and 5 bases from J, with 8 bases between. For the CDR3, the DNA is TGTGCCAGCAGCTTAGGTGGGGGGAATGAAAAACTGTTTTTT. It codes for CASSLGGGNEKLFF.

Comment on this clone: This same CDR3 is encoded by further DNA sequences in the sample. This rearrangement joins TRBV6-5 to TRBJ1-4, with 7 nucleotides matching TRBD1. This CDR3 is built from 14 residues. The germline V gene encodes CDR1 MNHEY and CDR2 SVGAGI. The V and J ends lost 6 bases and 8 bases, in that order; junction bases with no gene match: 9. CDR3 nucleotide sequence: TGTGCCAGCAGGAGACAGGGAGCCGGGGAAAAACTGTTTTTT. It is translated as CASRRQGAGEKLFF.

The chain joins TRBV6-5 to TRBJ1-2; 8 nucleotides align to TRBD1. The CDR3 is made up of 15 amino acids. Germline CDR1 reads MNHEY; CDR2 reads SVGAGI. The junction had 8 bases not matched to a gene; V was cut back by 7 bases and J by 1 base. CDR3 amino acids: CASTDPTGDNYGYTF. The DNA for the CDR3 is TGTGCCAGCACCGACCCGACAGGGGATAACTATGGCTACACCTTC.

The chain is built from TRBV30 and TRBJ1-6, with no clear D. V dropped 6 bases and J dropped 7 bases, with 13 bases sitting between them. CDR1 and CDR2 from the germline V gene are GTSNPN and SVGIG (reference sequence). This CDR3 contains 13 residues. CDR3 sequence reads: CACPPGENSPLHF. Here the CDR3 DNA reads TGTGCCTGCCCGCCCGGGGAAAATTCACCCCTCCACTTT.

This chain uses TRBV12-3 or TRBV12-4 with TRBJ1-2, with D maybe TRBD1 (6 bases). Trimming stripped 7 bases from V and 5 bases from J, with 14 bases between. CDR3 length: 13 amino acids. CDR3 amino acids: CASTSYRDYGYTF. The CDR3 DNA sequence: TGTGCCAGCACCTCATACAGGGATTATGGCTACACCTTC.

The J gene is TRBJ1-2, the V gene TRBV7-9, with D possibly matching TRBD1 (5 bases). Trimming took 4 bases from V and 6 from J, leaving 15 bases between them. The V gene's germline CDR1 is SEHNR and CDR2 FQNEAQ (reference sequence). This CDR3 comprises 14 residues. DNA of the CDR3: TGTGCCAGCAGCTGGTGGGGGAAACAGGATGGCTACACCTTC. Encoded protein: CASSWWGKQDGYTF.

This chain joins TRBV6-5 and TRBJ1-4, with 7 bases fitting TRBD1. From germline, CDR1 is MNHEY and CDR2 SVGAGI. This CDR3 contains 13 residues. The junction had 2 bases not matched to a gene; V was cut back by 6 bases and J by 4 bases. CDR3 region: CASRGQINEKLFF. CDR3 sequence (DNA): TGTGCCAGCAGGGGACAGATTAATGAAAAACTGTTTTTT.

The chain links TRBV5-1 to TRBJ2-7; D unclear. Looked up from germline, CDR1 is SGHRS and CDR2 is YFSETQ. V lost 0 bases, J lost 2 bases, and 15 bases lay in between. This CDR3 region has 16 residues. CDR3 residues: CASSLGTPVKTYEQYF. The CDR3 nucleotides are TGCGCCAGCAGCTTGGGGACCCCAGTTAAAACCTACGAGCAGTACTTC. The full variable domain, rest sourced from reference TRBV5-1 and TRBJ2-7, is KAGVTQTPRYLIKTRGQQVTLSCSPISGHRSVSWYQQTPGQGLQFLFEYFSETQRNKGNFPGRFSGRQFSNSRSEMNVSTLELGDSALYLCASSLGTPVKTYEQYFGPGTRLTVT.

CDR3 DNA: TGCAGCGCGACCCTAGGCCGGGCCCCGGGGACTGAAGCTTTCTTT. Residues: CSATLGRAPGTEAFF. The rearrangement joins TRBV29-1 to TRBJ1-1; no definite D call. The CDR3 has 15 residues. CDR1 and CDR2 (germline): SQVTM, ANQGSEA. The V end lost 7 bases, the J end lost 5 bases, and 23 bases lay between the germline ends. The entire variable domain, with the rest obtained from reference TRBV29-1 and TRBJ1-1, is as follows: SAVISQKPSRDICQRGTSLTIQCQVDSQVTMMFWYRQQPGQSLTLIATANQGSEATYESGFVIDKFPISRPNLTFSTLTVSNMSPEDSSIYLCSATLGRAPGTEAFFGQGTRLTVV.

The V and J genes are TRBV30 and TRBJ1-4, with TRBD1 as a possible D gene (6 bases). The ends were cut back, 4 bases at V and 3 bases at J, with 18 bases in the middle. Germline assignment: CDR1 GTSNPN and CDR2 SVGIG (reference sequence). The CDR3 sequence is 16 residues long. The CDR3 loop is CAWKRGQIPANEKLFF. The CDR3, as DNA: TGTGCCTGGAAGCGGGGGCAGATACCAGCTAATGAAAAACTGTTTTTT.